The 29 T cell receptor beta chains presented below share a single source sample, sequenced in a study of blood T cell repertoires in COVID-19. TCRdb keeps only in-frame clones here, not all; method: immunoSEQ multiplex PCR. The sample contains some 120,000 clones, 87% of which appear only once. Material: peripheral blood. These TCRs come from a woman aged 55-70 years with acute or convalescent COVID-19.

This chain uses TRBV3-1 (or the pseudogene TRBV3-2) with TRBJ1-6, with D possibly matching TRBD1 (6 bases). Germline CDR1 LGHDT, CDR2 YNNKEL (reference sequence). CDR3 length equals 13 residues. V lost 0 bases and J 13 bases, leaving 10 bases between the germline ends. Written as DNA, the CDR3 is TGTGCCAGCAGCCAAGAAGCCAGGGGCCCCCTCCACTTT. Protein product: CASSQEARGPLHF.

This clone was picked up one time. This chain connects TRBV6-5 to TRBJ2-1, with 9 positions matching TRBD1. Trimming cost V 7 bases and J 2 bases; bases outside gene matches: 3. Germline values: CDR1 MNHEY, CDR2 SVGAGI. The CDR3 totals 14 residues. In nucleotides, the CDR3 is TGTGCCAGCATGGACAGGGGTGCCTACAATGAGCAGTTCTTC. Translated, it gives CASMDRGAYNEQFF.

This clone was seen a handful of times. The rearrangement joins TRBV4-2 to TRBJ2-1; 9 bases match TRBD2. J gave up 3 bases and V 0 bases, and 3 bases lay outside the gene matches. Germline V CDR1 and CDR2: LGHNA, YNFKEQ. The CDR3 is 16 amino acids. CDR3 sequence reads: CASSQDISGSYNEQFF. In DNA form, the CDR3 reads TGTGCCAGCAGCCAAGATATTAGCGGGAGCTACAATGAGCAGTTCTTC.

The genes are TRBV5-4 and TRBJ2-2; 11 bases align to TRBD2. Germline V gene sequence: CDR1 SGHNT, CDR2 YYREEE (reference sequence). V lost 5 bases, J lost 3 bases, and 6 bases stayed unmatched. This CDR3 region has 16 residues. The CDR3 sequence: CASSSELAGDTGELFF. The DNA for the CDR3 is TGTGCCAGCAGTTCAGAACTAGCGGGAGACACCGGGGAGCTGTTTTTT.

The DNA for the CDR3 is TGTGCCAGCAAAGGAGGAGCATACAACGAGCAGTACTTC. This gives the protein CASKGGAYNEQYF. The chain recombines TRBV2 with TRBJ2-7, with D perhaps matching TRBD2 (5 bases). The length of the CDR3 is 13 residues. In germline, CDR1 is SNHLY, CDR2 FYNNEI. Trimming left V 7 bases short and J 5 bases short, with 15 bases between. The full variable domain, rest sourced from reference TRBV2 and TRBJ2-7, is EPEVTQTPSHQVTQMGQEVILRCVPISNHLYFYWYRQILGQKVEFLVSFYNNEISEKSEIFDDQFSVERPDGSNFTLKIRSTKLEDSAMYFCASKGGAYNEQYFGPGTRLTVT.

The chain joins TRBV5-8 to TRBJ2-7, with D maybe TRBD2 (6 bases). The CDR3 length is 14 residues. V lost 2 bases and J 3 bases, leaving 12 bases between the germline ends. CDR1 and CDR2 from the germline V gene are SGHTS and YDEGEE. CDR3 in amino acids: CASSLGDSYYEQYF. The CDR3 DNA is TGTGCCAGCAGCTTAGGGGACTCCTACTACGAGCAGTACTTC.

The rearrangement uses TRBV15 and TRBJ1-5; the D is unclear. CDR3 length equals 12 residues. V lost 5 bases and J lost 1, with 3 bases in between. In germline, CDR1 is LNHNV, CDR2 YYDKDF (reference sequence). The CDR3 DNA reads as TGTGCCACCAGCTTAAGCAATCAGCCCCAGCATTTT. Translation gives CATSLSNQPQHF.

The rearrangement links TRBV24-1 to TRBJ2-1; D is uncertain. The germline gives CDR1 KGHDR, CDR2 SFDVKD. This CDR3 has 16 amino acids. Trimming shortened V by 4 bases and J by 5 bases, and 17 bases separated the two germline ends. CDR3 residues: CATSEPPGPGNNEQFF. The CDR3 region has the DNA TGTGCCACCAGTGAACCTCCGGGTCCCGGCAACAATGAGCAGTTCTTC.

The V gene is TRBV5-1, the J gene TRBJ2-1; 14 nucleotides line up with TRBD2. Trimming removed 4 bases from V and 10 bases from J; junction bases left unmatched: 4. The germline gives CDR1 SGHRS, CDR2 YFSETQ. This CDR3 comprises 14 residues. In DNA, the CDR3 is TGCGCCAGCAGCGCGGGACTAGCGGGAGAGGAGCAGTTCTTC. Its protein product is CASSAGLAGEEQFF.

The chain joins TRBV7-2 to TRBJ2-3; TRBD2 aligns across 7 bases. Germline CDR1 reads SGHTA; CDR2 reads FQGNSA. This CDR3 has 15 amino acids. J was trimmed by 0 bases and V by 4 bases; bases with no gene match: 4. CDR3 DNA sequence: TGTGCCAGCAGCTCCTGGCGGGGGAGCACAGATACGCAGTATTTT. The encoded protein is CASSSWRGSTDTQYF.

J is TRBJ1-2 and V is TRBV30; weak D call: TRBD1 (5 bases). CDR1 is GTSNPN, CDR2 SVGIG, per germline (reference sequence). V dropped 0 bases and J dropped 7 bases, with 9 bases sitting between them. The CDR3 covers 12 residues. The CDR3 coding sequence is TGTGCCTGGAGTGTGGACCAGGGTGGCTACACCTTC. This sequence encodes CAWSVDQGGYTF.

This clone was found once. The chain couples TRBV30 to TRBJ1-6; D gene ambiguous. Trimming left V 2 bases short and J 7 bases short, with 9 bases between. The CDR3 has 13 residues. The germline V gene encodes CDR1 GTSNPN and CDR2 SVGIG (reference sequence). In nucleotides, the CDR3 is TGTGCCTGGAGTAACGCAGCGAATTCACCCCTCCACTTT. This translates into CAWSNAANSPLHF. The variable domain in full, completed from reference TRBV30 and TRBJ1-6, reads SQTIHQWPATLVQPVGSPLSLECTVEGTSNPNLYWYRQAAGRGLQLLFYSVGIGQISSEVPQNLSASRPQDRQFILSSKKLLLSDSGFYLCAWSNAANSPLHFGNGTRLTVT.

The rearrangement joins TRBV5-1 to TRBJ2-2, with 8 positions matching TRBD1. The CDR3 extends over 17 amino acids. V was clipped by 0 bases and J by 9 bases; unmatched bases: 13. Germline assignment: CDR1 SGHRS and CDR2 YFSETQ. CDR3 protein: CASSLVPGGQRSRELFF. The CDR3, as DNA: TGCGCCAGCAGCTTGGTCCCAGGGGGCCAGCGGTCGAGGGAGCTGTTTTTT.

J is TRBJ2-2 and V is TRBV5-1; 7 bases map to TRBD2. Looked up from germline, CDR1 is SGHRS and CDR2 is YFSETQ. V shed 4 bases, J shed 1 base, and the junction held 1 base outside the gene matches. CDR3 length: 14 amino acids. The CDR3 coding sequence is TGCGCCAGCAGCCCTAGCGGGAACACCGGGGAGCTGTTTTTT. As protein: CASSPSGNTGELFF.

The J gene is TRBJ2-3, the V gene TRBV27; 8 nucleotides align to TRBD1. The CDR3 has 15 amino acids. V lost 4 bases to trimming and J lost 1 base; unmatched junction nucleotides: 4. The germline CDR1 and CDR2 sequences are MNHEY and SMNVEV (reference sequence). In DNA, the CDR3 is TGTGCCAGCAGTTACGGACAGGGTGGCACAGATACGCAGTATTTT. Translating it yields CASSYGQGGTDTQYF.

The V and J genes are TRBV30 and TRBJ1-3, with a weak D call TRBD1 (6 bases). Germline lookup yields CDR1 GTSNPN and CDR2 SVGIG (reference sequence). The CDR3 is 16 amino acids. Trimming stripped 2 bases from V and 0 bases from J, with 14 bases between. CDR3 loop: CAWSFRTVSSGNTIYF. The DNA of the CDR3 is TGTGCCTGGAGTTTCAGGACAGTTAGCTCTGGAAACACCATATATTTT.

V is TRBV10-3 and J is TRBJ1-3; no reliable D call. The CDR3 covers 13 residues. V was trimmed by 6 bases and J by 0 bases, leaving 6 bases between them. Looked up from germline, CDR1 is ENHRY and CDR2 is SYGVKD. CDR3 region: CAIRLNSGNTIYF. CDR3 bases: TGTGCCATCAGGTTAAACTCTGGAAACACCATATATTTT.

This sequence joins TRBV5-1 and TRBJ1-5, with a weak D call TRBD1 (5 bases). V was shortened by 4 bases and J by 0 bases, with 8 bases between the two germline ends. The CDR3 extends over 14 amino acids. Germline CDR1 and CDR2: SGHRS and YFSETQ. CDR3 residues: CASSPDISNQPQHF. CDR3 sequence (DNA): TGCGCCAGCAGCCCGGACATTAGCAATCAGCCCCAGCATTTT.

The chain couples TRBV19 to TRBJ2-2, with TRBD1 matching over 8 bases. This CDR3 is 15 amino acids long. J was trimmed by 0 bases and V by 6 bases; bases with no gene match: 3. The germline CDR1 and CDR2 sequences are LNHDA and SQIVND (reference sequence). The CDR3 is CASSTQGANTGELFF. The DNA of the CDR3 is TGTGCCAGTAGCACACAGGGGGCGAACACCGGGGAGCTGTTTTTT.

V is TRBV14 and J is TRBJ2-3; 11 positions match TRBD2. V was pared by 0 bases and J by 4 bases, with 9 bases of the junction left unmatched. Germline V gives CDR1 SGHDN, CDR2 FVKESK. The CDR3 spans 18 residues. CDR3: CASSQDRRIAGGPDTQYF. CDR3 DNA: TGTGCCAGCAGCCAAGATCGGAGAATAGCGGGAGGGCCAGATACGCAGTATTTT.

The chain is built from TRBV14 and TRBJ2-1; the match to TRBD2 covers 14 bases. This CDR3 has 16 amino acids. V lost 4 bases and J lost 6; bases outside the gene matches: 5. Germline values: CDR1 SGHDN, CDR2 FVKESK. CDR3 sequence (DNA): TGTGCCAGCAGCCCGGGACTAGCGGGAGTCCGCAATGAGCAGTTCTTC. Translation: CASSPGLAGVRNEQFF.

This rearrangement joins TRBV6-5 to TRBJ2-3, with D possibly TRBD1 on 5 matching bases. This CDR3 contains 14 residues. V was trimmed by 7 bases and J by 4 bases, leaving 15 bases between them. The germline V gene encodes CDR1 MNHEY and CDR2 SVGAGI. In DNA form, the CDR3 reads TGTGCCAGCACGGCCAGGGTGGCAGCAGATACGCAGTATTTT. The encoded protein is CASTARVAADTQYF.

V is TRBV6-5 and J is TRBJ1-1; D is ambiguous. The length of the CDR3 is 14 residues. V lost 6 bases to trimming and J lost 6 bases, with 17 bases between them. Per the germline V gene, CDR1 is MNHEY and CDR2 is SVGAGI. The CDR3 loop reads CASRRLTGRAEAFF. The CDR3 bases are TGTGCCAGCAGAAGACTTACTGGGAGGGCTGAAGCTTTCTTT.

The chain is built from TRBV11-2 and TRBJ2-5; D possibly corresponds to TRBD1 (7 bases). This CDR3 contains 14 residues. Trimming removed 4 bases at V and 5 bases at J, with 14 bases between. Germline loops: CDR1 SGHAT, CDR2 FQNNGV. The CDR3 nucleotides are TGTGCCAGCAGCTATCAGGGGGGTGCGGAGACCCAGTACTTC. Its protein product is CASSYQGGAETQYF.

The V call is TRBV7-9, the J call TRBJ2-1, with 9 positions matching TRBD2. The CDR3 is 15 residues long. V shed 5 bases and J 5 bases; nucleotides not matched to a gene: 7. CDR1 and CDR2 (germline): SEHNR, FQNEAQ (reference sequence). The CDR3 here is CASSHRLADNNEQFF. The CDR3 region has the DNA TGTGCCAGCAGCCATCGACTAGCGGATAACAATGAGCAGTTCTTC.

This clone has a single count. This sequence joins TRBV11-3 and TRBJ1-1; 8 positions match TRBD1. This CDR3 is 16 amino acids long. V trimming: 5 bases; J trimming: 0 bases; junction bases outside the gene matches: 8. CDR1 SGHNT and CDR2 YENEEA come from the germline V gene. CDR3 bases: TGTGCCAGCAGCCCCCGAGACAGGGGCCTGAACACTGAAGCTTTCTTT. Translated, it gives CASSPRDRGLNTEAFF.

This clone was found a few times. The V call is TRBV6-4, the J call TRBJ1-1; TRBD1 matches 8 bases. Germline CDR1 and CDR2: MRHNA and SNTAGT. The CDR3 contains 14 residues. Unmatched junction bases numbered 9, after V lost 6 bases and J lost 6 bases. The CDR3 region is CASSPGQGLAEAFF. The CDR3 bases are TGTGCCAGCAGCCCCGGACAGGGTCTCGCTGAAGCTTTCTTT.

The rearrangement uses TRBV18 and TRBJ1-2; 10 nucleotides line up with TRBD1. The CDR3 covers 18 residues. The ends lost 4 bases at V and 6 bases at J; junction bases unmatched: 17. The germline V gene has CDR1 KGHSH and CDR2 LQKENI. The CDR3 loop reads CASSLRLDRGRSENGYTF. CDR3 sequence (DNA): TGTGCCAGCTCACTCCGCTTAGACAGGGGGCGAAGTGAAAATGGCTACACCTTC.

The chain carries TRBV5-1 and TRBJ2-1; 14 bases map to TRBD2. The junction had 2 bases not matched to a gene; V was cut back by 0 bases and J by 9 bases. This CDR3 spans 15 amino acids. Germline V gene data show CDR1 as SGHRS and CDR2 as YFSETQ. In DNA, the CDR3 is TGCGCCAGCAGCTTGGCCGGGACTAGCGGGAGTGAGCAGTTCTTC. As protein: CASSLAGTSGSEQFF.